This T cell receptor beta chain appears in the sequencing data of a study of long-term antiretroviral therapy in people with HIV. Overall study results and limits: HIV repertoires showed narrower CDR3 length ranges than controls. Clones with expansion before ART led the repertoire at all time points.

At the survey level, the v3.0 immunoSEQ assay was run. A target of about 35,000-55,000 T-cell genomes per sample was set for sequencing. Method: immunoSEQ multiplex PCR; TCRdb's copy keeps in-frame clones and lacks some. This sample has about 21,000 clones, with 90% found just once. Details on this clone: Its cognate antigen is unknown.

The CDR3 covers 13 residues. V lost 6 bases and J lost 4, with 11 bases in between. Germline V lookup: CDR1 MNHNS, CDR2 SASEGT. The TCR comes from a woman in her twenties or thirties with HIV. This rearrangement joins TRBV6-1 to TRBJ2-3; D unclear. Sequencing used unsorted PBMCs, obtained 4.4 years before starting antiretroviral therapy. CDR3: CASRSSVADTQYF. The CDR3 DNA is TGTGCCAGCAGGTCCTCGGTGGCAGATACGCAGTATTTT.